This T cell receptor beta chain was observed in a study of neurological immune-mediated disorders. With 10-nucleotide random UMIs included, cDNA was synthesized by 5'RACE. TCRdb called the 5' RACE reads again in MiXCR, with one record for every CDR3 protein. The sample lists some 20,000 distinct CDR3 sequences, approximately 7.8% seen once, with around a sixth in the top ten. V was clipped by 5 bases and J by 7 bases; unmatched bases: 4. This CDR3 spans 14 amino acids. From germline, CDR1 is SGHTA and CDR2 FQGNSA. The sorted-subset TCR libraries were prepared using 1 million CD4+ or CD8+ T cells as the starting material. This clonotype was seen at least ten times.

This chain links TRBV7-2 with TRBJ2-1, with 11 positions matching TRBD2. Sequenced: CD8+ T cells from blood. The source of this sequence is a woman aged 25 to 39 with HTLV-1-associated myelopathy (HAM/TSP). As DNA, the CDR3 is TGTGCCAGCAGCGATAGCGGGGGGGGGAATGAGCAGTTCTTC. This codes for CASSDSGGGNEQFF.